The rows below give T cell receptor beta chains drawn from one sample of a study of blood T cell repertoires in COVID-19. Generated by immunoSEQ multiplex PCR, the TCRdb table keeps only in-frame clones and is missing some. Of 180,000 or so clones in the sample, approximately 83% were seen once. What was sequenced was PBMCs or T cells enriched from blood (not recorded which). These receptor sequences come from a woman aged 60-75 years who had recovered from COVID-19. The CDR3 runs from the conserved cysteine through the conserved F or W. The order of the fields is J gene, clone size, V gene, D gene, CDR3 protein, CDR3 DNA. The D gene is left open where the match is weak. Part of the rows lack a size; the others show once, few, many or a class for expanded clones.

>TRBJ1-2|few|TRBV2|-
CASKIYSNYGYTF
TGTGCCAGCAAGATCTATTCCAACTATGGCTACACCTTC
>TRBJ1-6|-|TRBV30|-
CAWSARFRGNSPLHF
TGTGCCTGGAGTGCAAGATTCAGGGGTAATTCACCCCTCCACTTT
>TRBJ2-3|once|TRBV11-1|TRBD2
CASSRLAGSSTDTQYF
TGTGCCAGCAGCCGACTAGCGGGCTCTAGCACAGATACGCAGTATTTT
>TRBJ2-5|-|TRBV3-1/TRBV3-2|-
CASSQESSLQETQYF
TGTGCCAGCAGCCAAGAATCCTCTTTACAAGAGACCCAGTACTTC
>TRBJ2-3|-|TRBV5-1|TRBD2
CASSPASGGAGSTQYF
TGCGCCAGCAGCCCCGCTAGCGGGGGGGCCGGGAGTACGCAGTATTTT
>TRBJ2-4|-|TRBV29-1|-
CSVVPGQNIQYF
TGCAGCGTTGTACCAGGGCAAAACATTCAGTACTTC
>TRBJ1-3|-|TRBV4-1|-
CASSQLFSGNTIYF
TGCGCCAGCAGCCAACTCTTTTCTGGAAACACCATATATTTT
>TRBJ1-2|-|TRBV19|TRBD1
CASSYLDRVGFTF
TGTGCCAGTAGTTACCTGGACAGGGTCGGTTTTACCTTC
>TRBJ2-3|-|TRBV6-5|-
CASSYSRKADTQYF
TGTGCCAGCAGTTACTCGAGGAAGGCAGATACGCAGTATTTT
>TRBJ2-1|-|TRBV19|TRBD1
CASKGQGAKNEQFF
TGTGCCAGTAAAGGACAGGGGGCGAAGAATGAGCAGTTCTTC
>TRBJ2-7|-|TRBV5-1|-
CASSLGSGLYEQYF
TGCGCCAGCAGCTTGGGGAGCGGGCTCTACGAGCAGTACTTC
>TRBJ1-2|-|TRBV12-3/TRBV12-4|-
CASSPSGSYGYTF
TGTGCCAGCAGTCCATCCGGGAGCTATGGCTACACCTTC
>TRBJ2-1|-|TRBV4-2|TRBD2
CASSQEDSGGAGEQFF
TGTGCCAGCAGCCAAGAAGATAGCGGGGGGGCCGGTGAGCAGTTCTTC
>TRBJ1-4|-|TRBV5-5|-
CASSFGRGFEKLFF
TGTGCCAGCAGCTTCGGACGGGGTTTCGAAAAACTGTTTTTT
>TRBJ2-2|-|TRBV15|TRBD2
CATSRGTSGTPGELFF
TGTGCCACCAGCCGGGGGACTAGCGGGACTCCCGGGGAGCTGTTTTTT
>TRBJ2-3|-|TRBV5-1|-
CASSLDGGGTDTQYF
TGCGCCAGCAGCTTGGACGGGGGTGGCACAGATACGCAGTATTTT
>TRBJ2-7|once|TRBV5-1|-
CASSFQYSYEQYF
TGCGCCAGCAGCTTCCAGTACTCCTACGAGCAGTACTTC
>TRBJ2-7|-|TRBV5-1|-
CASSFSGPFFGQYF
TGCGCCAGCAGCTTCTCGGGTCCGTTTTTTGGGCAGTACTTC
>TRBJ2-1|-|TRBV4-1|TRBD2
CASGTSGVYNEQFF
TGCGCCAGCGGGACTAGCGGGGTTTACAATGAGCAGTTCTTC
>TRBJ2-2|-|TRBV6-6|-
CASSYSADTGELFF
TGTGCCAGCAGTTACTCGGCGGACACCGGGGAGCTGTTTTTT
>TRBJ2-7|-|TRBV2|TRBD2
CASGGGPYEQYF
TGTGCCAGCGGGGGGGGTCCCTACGAGCAGTACTTC
>TRBJ2-7|few|TRBV18|TRBD1
CASRGQGIINEQYF
TGTGCCAGCCGAGGACAGGGTATCATCAACGAGCAGTACTTC
>TRBJ2-5|-|TRBV27|TRBD1
CASSHPRQGVETQYF
TGTGCCAGCAGTCACCCGAGACAGGGGGTCGAGACCCAGTACTTC
>TRBJ1-5|-|TRBV5-6|-
CASSLRGPGPQHF
TGTGCCAGCAGCTTAAGGGGCCCGGGGCCCCAGCATTTT
>TRBJ2-7|-|TRBV3-1/TRBV3-2|TRBD2
CASSQVSGGAHEQYF
TGTGCCAGCAGCCAAGTCAGCGGGGGGGCCCACGAGCAGTACTTC
>TRBJ1-2|few|TRBV7-8|TRBD1
CASSLTGQNYGYTF
TGTGCCAGCAGCTTGACAGGGCAGAACTATGGCTACACCTTC
>TRBJ1-2|-|TRBV19|TRBD1
CASTPWDSASGYTF
TGTGCCAGTACGCCATGGGACAGCGCCAGTGGCTACACCTTC
>TRBJ1-5|-|TRBV3-1/TRBV3-2|TRBD1
CASSQATGNQPQHF
TGTGCCAGCAGCCAAGCGACAGGGAACCAGCCCCAGCATTTT
>TRBJ1-2|-|TRBV5-3|-
CARSFTLGLNTF
TGTGCCAGAAGCTTTACCTTGGGACTTAACACCTTC
>TRBJ1-6|-|TRBV28|-
CASSLLSGDSPLHF
TGTGCCAGCAGTCTCTTATCGGGGGATTCACCCCTCCACTTT
>TRBJ2-5|-|TRBV29-1|TRBD2
CSVSSGQETQYF
TGCAGCGTCTCTAGCGGTCAGGAGACCCAGTACTTC
>TRBJ1-6|-|TRBV11-2|-
CASSLAPGDNSPLHF
TGTGCCAGCAGCTTAGCGCCCGGTGATAATTCACCCCTCCACTTT
>TRBJ2-7|-|TRBV19|-
CASSMSTGYEQYF
TGTGCCAGTAGTATGTCGACGGGCTACGAGCAGTACTTC
>TRBJ1-2|-|TRBV5-1|-
CASSLGVGRNYGYTF
TGCGCCAGCAGCCTGGGGGTTGGGAGGAACTATGGCTACACCTTC
>TRBJ2-7|-|TRBV28|-
CASVRGSRSYEQYF
TGTGCCAGCGTCCGGGGGAGTAGGTCCTACGAGCAGTACTTC
>TRBJ2-1|-|TRBV6-5|TRBD2
CASSPGTSRNEQFF
TGTGCCAGCAGCCCCGGGACTAGCCGAAATGAGCAGTTCTTC
>TRBJ2-5|-|TRBV19|-
CASSRLVEETQYF
TGTGCCAGTAGCCGACTAGTTGAAGAGACCCAGTACTTC
>TRBJ1-2|-|TRBV6-5|TRBD1
CASSLQGAHGYTF
TGTGCCAGCAGCCTACAGGGGGCCCATGGCTACACCTTC
>TRBJ2-5|once|TRBV7-2|-
CASSLLTNYQETQYF
TGTGCCAGCAGCTTACTTACTAATTACCAAGAGACCCAGTACTTC